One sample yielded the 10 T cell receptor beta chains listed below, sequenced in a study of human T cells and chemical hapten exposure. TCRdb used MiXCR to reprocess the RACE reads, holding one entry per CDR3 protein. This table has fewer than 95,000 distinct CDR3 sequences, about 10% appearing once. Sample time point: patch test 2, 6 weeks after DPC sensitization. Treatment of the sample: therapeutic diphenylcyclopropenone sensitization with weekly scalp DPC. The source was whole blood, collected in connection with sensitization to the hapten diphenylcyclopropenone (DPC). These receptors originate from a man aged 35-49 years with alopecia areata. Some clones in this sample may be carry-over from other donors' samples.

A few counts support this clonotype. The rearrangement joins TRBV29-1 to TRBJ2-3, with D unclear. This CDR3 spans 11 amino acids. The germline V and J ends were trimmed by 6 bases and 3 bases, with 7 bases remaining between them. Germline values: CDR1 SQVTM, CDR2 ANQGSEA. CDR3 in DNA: TGCAGCGTCGTATTTACAGATACGCAGTATTTT. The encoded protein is CSVVFTDTQYF.

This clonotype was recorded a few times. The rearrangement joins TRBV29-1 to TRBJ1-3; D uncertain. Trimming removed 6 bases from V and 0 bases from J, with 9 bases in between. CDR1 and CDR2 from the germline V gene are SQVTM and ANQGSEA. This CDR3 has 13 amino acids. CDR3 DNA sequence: TGCAGCGTCGAAACGAGCTCTGGAAACACCATATATTTT. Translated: CSVETSSGNTIYF.

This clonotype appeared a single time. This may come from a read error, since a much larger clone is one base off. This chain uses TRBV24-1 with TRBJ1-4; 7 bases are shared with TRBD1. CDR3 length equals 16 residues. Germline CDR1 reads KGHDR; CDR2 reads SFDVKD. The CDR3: CATSDQGQPTNETLFF. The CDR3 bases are TGTGCCACCAGTGACCAGGGACAGCCAACTAATGAAACACTGTTTTTT.

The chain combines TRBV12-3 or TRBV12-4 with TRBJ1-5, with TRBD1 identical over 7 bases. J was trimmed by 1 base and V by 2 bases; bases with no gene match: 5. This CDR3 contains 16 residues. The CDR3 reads CASSLSGGRSNQPQHF. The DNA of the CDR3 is TGTGCCAGCAGTTTATCAGGGGGTAGGAGCAATCAGCCCCAGCATTTT.

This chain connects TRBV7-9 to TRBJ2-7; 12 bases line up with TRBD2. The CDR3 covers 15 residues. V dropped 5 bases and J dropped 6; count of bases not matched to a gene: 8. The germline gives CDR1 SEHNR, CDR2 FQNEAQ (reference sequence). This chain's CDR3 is CASSILAGGFGEQYF. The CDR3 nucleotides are TGTGCCAGCAGCATCCTAGCGGGAGGGTTCGGCGAGCAGTACTTC.

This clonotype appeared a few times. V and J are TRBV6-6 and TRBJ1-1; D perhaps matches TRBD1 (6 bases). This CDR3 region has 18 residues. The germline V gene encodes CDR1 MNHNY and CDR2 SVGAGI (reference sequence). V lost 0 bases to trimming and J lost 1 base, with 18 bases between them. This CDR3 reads CASSYSWAGAPSNTEAFF. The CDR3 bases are TGTGCCAGCAGTTACTCGTGGGCAGGGGCCCCTTCGAACACTGAAGCTTTCTTT.

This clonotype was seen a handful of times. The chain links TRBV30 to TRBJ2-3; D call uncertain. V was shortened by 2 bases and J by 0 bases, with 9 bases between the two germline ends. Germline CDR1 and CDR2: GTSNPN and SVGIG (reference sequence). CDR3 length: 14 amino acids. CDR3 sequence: CAWSIGPSTDTQYF. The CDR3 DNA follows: TGTGCCTGGAGTATAGGACCCAGCACAGATACGCAGTATTTT.

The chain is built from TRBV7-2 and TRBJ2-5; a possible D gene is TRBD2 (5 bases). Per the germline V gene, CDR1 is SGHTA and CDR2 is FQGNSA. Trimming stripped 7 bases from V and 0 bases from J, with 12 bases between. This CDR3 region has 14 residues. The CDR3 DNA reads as TGTGCCAGCACCGTACCACTAGACCAAGAGACCCAGTACTTC. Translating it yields CASTVPLDQETQYF.

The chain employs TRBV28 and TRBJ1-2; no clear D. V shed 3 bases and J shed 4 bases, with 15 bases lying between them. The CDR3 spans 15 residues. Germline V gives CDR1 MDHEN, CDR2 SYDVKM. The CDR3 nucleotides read TGTGCCAGCAGTTTGTTGGACGCAAGCTTCTATGGCTACACCTTC. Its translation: CASSLLDASFYGYTF.

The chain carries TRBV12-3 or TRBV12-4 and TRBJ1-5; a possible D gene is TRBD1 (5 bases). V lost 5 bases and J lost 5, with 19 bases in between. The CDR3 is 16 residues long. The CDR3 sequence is CASSKSGIQGDQPQHF. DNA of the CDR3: TGTGCCAGCAGTAAATCAGGGATTCAGGGCGATCAGCCCCAGCATTTT.